The 2 T cell receptor beta chains presented below share a single source sample, sequenced in a study of CD8 T cells in ankylosing spondylitis. TCRdb itself ran the 5' RACE reads through MiXCR, one entry per CDR3 protein. The table shows a few hundred thousand distinct CDR3 sequences, with about 24% occurring only once. The sample taken for sequencing was blood, either unsorted or a sorted T cell fraction (not recorded which). The receptors originated from a male donor with ankylosing spondylitis or in good health (not recorded which).

This clonotype was seen at least ten times. The rearrangement joins TRBV20-1 to TRBJ1-5; 7 bases are a match to TRBD1. This CDR3 region has 14 residues. Germline assignment: CDR1 DFQATT and CDR2 SNEGSKA (reference sequence). J gave up 4 bases and V 3 bases, and 6 bases lay outside the gene matches. CDR3 region: CSASPTGNNQPQHF. CDR3 in DNA: TGCAGTGCTAGCCCGACAGGGAATAATCAGCCCCAGCATTTT.

This clonotype was observed at least ten times. The chain has TRBV29-1 and TRBJ2-1; no definite D call. The CDR3 runs to 10 residues. CDR1 is SQVTM and CDR2 is ANQGSEA in the germline V gene. The CDR3 nucleotides read TGCATCGCGGTTGTAGATGAGCAGTTCTTC. Its translation: CIAVVDEQFF.